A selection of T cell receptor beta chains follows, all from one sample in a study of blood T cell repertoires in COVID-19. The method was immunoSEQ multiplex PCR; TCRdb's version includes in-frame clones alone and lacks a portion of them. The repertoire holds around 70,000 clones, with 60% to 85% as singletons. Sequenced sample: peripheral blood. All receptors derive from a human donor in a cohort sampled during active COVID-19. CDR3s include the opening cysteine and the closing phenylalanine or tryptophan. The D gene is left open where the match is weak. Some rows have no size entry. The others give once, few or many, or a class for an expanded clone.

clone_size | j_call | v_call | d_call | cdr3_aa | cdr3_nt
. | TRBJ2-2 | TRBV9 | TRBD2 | CASSSHPGGLPGELFF | TGTGCCAGCAGCTCCCACCCCGGGGGGTTACCCGGGGAGCTGTTTTTT
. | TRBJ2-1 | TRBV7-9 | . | CASSLAPTGYNEQFF | TGTGCCAGCAGCTTGGCTCCGACGGGCTACAATGAGCAGTTCTTC
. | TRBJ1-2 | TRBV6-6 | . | CVAGAAPNYGYTF | TGTGTCGCTGGAGCGGCCCCAAACTATGGCTACACCTTC
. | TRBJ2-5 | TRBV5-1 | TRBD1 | CASSLSGQGEETQYF | TGCGCCAGCAGCCTGTCCGGACAGGGCGAAGAGACCCAGTACTTC
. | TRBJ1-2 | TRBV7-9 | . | CASTSSMGHGYTF | TGTGCCAGCACCTCATCTATGGGGCATGGCTACACCTTC
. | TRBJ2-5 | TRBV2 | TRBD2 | CASRIRGLAEETQYF | TGTGCCAGCCGGATCAGGGGACTAGCGGAAGAGACCCAGTACTTC
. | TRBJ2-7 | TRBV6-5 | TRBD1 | CASSYSGQGYEQYF | TGTGCCAGCAGTTACTCGGGACAGGGGTACGAGCAGTACTTC
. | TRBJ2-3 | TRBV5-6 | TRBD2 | CASSLPSGREAYF | TGTGCCAGCAGCTTGCCTAGCGGGAGGGAGGCGTATTTT
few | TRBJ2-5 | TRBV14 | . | CASSQELQGLETQYF | TGTGCCAGCAGCCAAGAACTGCAGGGTTTAGAGACCCAGTACTTC
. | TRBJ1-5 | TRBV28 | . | CALRANNQPQHF | TGTGCCCTGAGGGCGAACAATCAGCCCCAGCATTTT
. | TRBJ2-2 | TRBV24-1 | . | CATSDFRLNTGELFF | TGTGCCACCAGTGATTTTAGATTGAACACCGGGGAGCTGTTTTTT
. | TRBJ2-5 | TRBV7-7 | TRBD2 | CASSLTSGIVGETQYF | TGTGCTAGCAGCTTGACTAGCGGGATAGTCGGGGAGACCCAGTACTTC
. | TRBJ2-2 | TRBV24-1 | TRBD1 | CATSEPGGTGELFF | TGTGCCACCAGTGAGCCAGGGGGCACCGGGGAGCTGTTTTTT
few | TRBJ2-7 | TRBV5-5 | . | CASSARVSEQYF | TGTGCCAGCAGCGCCCGAGTGAGCGAGCAGTACTTC
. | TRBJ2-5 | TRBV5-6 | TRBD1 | CASSLTSGGDETQYF | TGTGCCAGCAGCTTGACGTCAGGGGGCGATGAGACCCAGTACTTC
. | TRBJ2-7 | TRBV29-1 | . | CSVEEGGNEQYF | TGCAGCGTTGAAGAGGGGGGTAACGAGCAGTACTTC
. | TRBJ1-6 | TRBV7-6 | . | CASSLGAYEAYNSPLHF | TGTGCCAGCAGCTTAGGAGCCTACGAGGCCTATAATTCACCCCTCCACTTT
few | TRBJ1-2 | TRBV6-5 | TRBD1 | CASSYSGTGVGYTF | TGTGCCAGCAGTTACTCCGGGACAGGGGTCGGCTACACCTTC
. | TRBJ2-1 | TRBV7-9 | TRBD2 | CASSLTLAARSASYNEQFF | TGTGCCAGCAGCTTAACCCTAGCGGCCCGCTCGGCCTCCTACAATGAGCAGTTCTTC
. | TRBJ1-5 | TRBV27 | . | CASSPAYNQPQHF | TGTGCCAGCAGTCCTGCCTACAATCAGCCCCAGCATTTT
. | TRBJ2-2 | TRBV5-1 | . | CASSLETGSNTGELFF | TGCGCCAGCAGCTTGGAAACAGGTTCGAACACCGGGGAGCTGTTTTTT
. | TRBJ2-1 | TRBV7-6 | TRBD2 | CASSPSGSTSYNEQFF | TGTGCCAGCAGCCCCAGCGGGAGTACCTCCTACAATGAGCAGTTCTTC
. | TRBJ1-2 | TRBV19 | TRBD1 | CASNTGGVGYTF | TGTGCCAGTAATACAGGGGGCGTGGGCTACACCTTC
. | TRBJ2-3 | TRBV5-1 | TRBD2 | CASSLAGGRTDTQYF | TGCGCCAGCAGTTTAGCGGGAGGGAGGACAGATACGCAGTATTTT